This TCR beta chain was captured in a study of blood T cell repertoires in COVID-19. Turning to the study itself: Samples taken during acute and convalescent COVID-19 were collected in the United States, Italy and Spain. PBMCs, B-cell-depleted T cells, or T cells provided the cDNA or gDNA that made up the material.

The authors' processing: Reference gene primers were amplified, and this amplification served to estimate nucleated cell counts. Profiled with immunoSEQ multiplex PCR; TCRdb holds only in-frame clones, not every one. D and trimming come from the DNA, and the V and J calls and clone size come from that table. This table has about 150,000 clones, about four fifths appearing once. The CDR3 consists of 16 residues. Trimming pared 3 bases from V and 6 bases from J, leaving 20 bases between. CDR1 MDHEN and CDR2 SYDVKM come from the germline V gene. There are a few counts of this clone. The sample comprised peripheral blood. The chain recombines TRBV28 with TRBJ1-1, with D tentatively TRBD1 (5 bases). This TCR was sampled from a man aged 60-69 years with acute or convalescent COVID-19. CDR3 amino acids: CASSLPAPSTGAEAFF. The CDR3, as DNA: TGTGCCAGCAGTTTGCCCGCGCCCTCCACGGGGGCTGAAGCTTTCTTT. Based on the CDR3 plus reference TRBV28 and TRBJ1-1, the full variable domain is DVKVTQSSRYLVKRTGEKVFLECVQDMDHENMFWYRQDPGLGLRLIYFSYDVKMKEKGDIPEGYSVSREKKERFSLILESASTNQTSMYLCASSLPAPSTGAEAFFGQGTRLTVV.